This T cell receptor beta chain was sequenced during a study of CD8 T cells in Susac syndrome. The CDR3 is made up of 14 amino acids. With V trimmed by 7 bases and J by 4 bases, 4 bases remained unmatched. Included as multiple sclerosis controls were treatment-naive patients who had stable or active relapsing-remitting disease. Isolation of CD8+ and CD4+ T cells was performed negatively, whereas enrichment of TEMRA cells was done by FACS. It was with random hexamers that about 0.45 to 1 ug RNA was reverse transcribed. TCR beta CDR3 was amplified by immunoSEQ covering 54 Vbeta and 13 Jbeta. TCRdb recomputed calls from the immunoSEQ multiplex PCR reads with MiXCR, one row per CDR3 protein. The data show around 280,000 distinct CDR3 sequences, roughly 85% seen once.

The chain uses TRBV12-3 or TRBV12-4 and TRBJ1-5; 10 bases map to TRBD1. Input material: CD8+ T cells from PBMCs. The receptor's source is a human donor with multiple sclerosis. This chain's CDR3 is CASNDRGLNQPQHF. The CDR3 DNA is TGTGCCAGCAACGACAGGGGGCTGAATCAGCCCCAGCATTTT.